This T cell receptor beta chain was documented in a study of shared clonotypes between healthy human individuals. Authors' methods: Filtering of immunoSEQ junctional sequences could not match full-length read filtering. Produced via immunoSEQ multiplex PCR; TCRdb's table is partial and in-frame only. D and trimming were read from the DNA, whereas the V and J calls and clone size are those reported in that table. The sample has about 2.1 million clones; about 92% are singletons. Positively selected for CCR7, the CD45RO-negative cells used as naive CD8 cells excluded terminally differentiated effector memory CD45RA+ cells. Sequenced: naive CD8+ T cells from PBMCs. The TCR sequence derives from a man younger than 35 in good health. Some clones in this sample may be carry-over from other donors' samples.

CDR3 loop: CASSKWGDYEQYF. The CDR3 DNA reads as TGTGCCAGCAGTAAATGGGGCGACTACGAGCAGTACTTC. V gene TRBV6-6 combines with J gene TRBJ2-7; a weak D match, TRBD1 (5 bases). V was shortened by 5 bases and J by 3 bases, with 11 bases between the two germline ends. This CDR3 region has 13 residues. In germline, CDR1 is MNHNY, CDR2 SVGAGI (reference sequence).